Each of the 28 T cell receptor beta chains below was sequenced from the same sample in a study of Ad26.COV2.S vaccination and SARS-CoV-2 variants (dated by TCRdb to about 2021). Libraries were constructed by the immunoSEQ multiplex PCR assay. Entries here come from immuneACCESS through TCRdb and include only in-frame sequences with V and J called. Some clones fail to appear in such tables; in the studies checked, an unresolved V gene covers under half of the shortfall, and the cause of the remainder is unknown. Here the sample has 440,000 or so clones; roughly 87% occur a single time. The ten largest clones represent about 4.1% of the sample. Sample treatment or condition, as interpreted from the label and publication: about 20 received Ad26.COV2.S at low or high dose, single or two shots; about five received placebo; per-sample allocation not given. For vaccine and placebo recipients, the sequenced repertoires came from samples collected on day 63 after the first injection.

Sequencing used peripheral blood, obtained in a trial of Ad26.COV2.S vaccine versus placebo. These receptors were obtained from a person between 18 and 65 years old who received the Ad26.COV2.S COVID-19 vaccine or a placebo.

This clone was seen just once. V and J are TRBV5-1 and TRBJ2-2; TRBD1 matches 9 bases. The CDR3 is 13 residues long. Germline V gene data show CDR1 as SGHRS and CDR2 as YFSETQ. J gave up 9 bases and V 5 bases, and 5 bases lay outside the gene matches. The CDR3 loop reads CASRTTGGWELFF. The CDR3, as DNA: TGCGCCAGCAGGACTACAGGGGGCTGGGAGCTGTTTTTT.

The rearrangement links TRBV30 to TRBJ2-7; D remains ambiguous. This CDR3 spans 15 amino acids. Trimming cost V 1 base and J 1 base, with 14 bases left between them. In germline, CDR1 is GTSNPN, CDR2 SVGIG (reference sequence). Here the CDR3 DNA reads TGTGCCTGGAGTGAGGGTGGCCATCTTTCCTACGAGCAGTACTTC. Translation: CAWSEGGHLSYEQYF.

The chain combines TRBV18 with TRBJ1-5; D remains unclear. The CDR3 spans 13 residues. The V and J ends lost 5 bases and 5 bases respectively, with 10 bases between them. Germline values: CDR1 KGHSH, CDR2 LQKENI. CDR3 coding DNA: TGTGCCAGCTCATCCTCGACGGATCAGCCCCAGCATTTT. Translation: CASSSSTDQPQHF. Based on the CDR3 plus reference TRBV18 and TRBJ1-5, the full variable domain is NAGVMQNPRHLVRRRGQEARLRCSPMKGHSHVYWYRQLPEEGLKFMVYLQKENIIDESGMPKERFSAEFPKEGPSILRIQQVVRGDSAAYFCASSSSTDQPQHFGDGTRLSIL.

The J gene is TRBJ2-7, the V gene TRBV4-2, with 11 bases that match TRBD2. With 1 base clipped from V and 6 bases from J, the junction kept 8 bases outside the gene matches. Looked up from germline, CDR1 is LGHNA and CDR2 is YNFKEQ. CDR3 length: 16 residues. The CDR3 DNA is TGTGCCAGCAGCCAAGTCCAGACTAGCGGGAATCGCGAGCAGTACTTC. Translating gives CASSQVQTSGNREQYF.

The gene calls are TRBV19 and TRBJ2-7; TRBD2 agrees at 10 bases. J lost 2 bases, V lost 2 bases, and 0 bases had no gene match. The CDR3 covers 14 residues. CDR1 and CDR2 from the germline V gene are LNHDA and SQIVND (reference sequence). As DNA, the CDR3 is TGTGCCAGTAGTATAACTAGCGGGGCCTACGAGCAGTACTTC. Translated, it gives CASSITSGAYEQYF.

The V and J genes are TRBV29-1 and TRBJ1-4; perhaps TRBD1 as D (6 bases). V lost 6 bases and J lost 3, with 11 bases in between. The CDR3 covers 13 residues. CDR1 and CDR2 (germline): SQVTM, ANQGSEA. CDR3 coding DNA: TGCAGCGTGGAGGACAGTTCTAATGAAAAACTGTTTTTT. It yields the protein CSVEDSSNEKLFF.

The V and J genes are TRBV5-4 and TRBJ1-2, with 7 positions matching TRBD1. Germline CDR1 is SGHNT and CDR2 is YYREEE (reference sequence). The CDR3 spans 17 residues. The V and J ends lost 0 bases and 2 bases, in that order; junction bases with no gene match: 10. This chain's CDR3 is CASSLVGGGTGNYGYTF. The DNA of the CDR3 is TGTGCCAGCAGCTTGGTGGGAGGGGGCACAGGAAACTATGGCTACACCTTC.

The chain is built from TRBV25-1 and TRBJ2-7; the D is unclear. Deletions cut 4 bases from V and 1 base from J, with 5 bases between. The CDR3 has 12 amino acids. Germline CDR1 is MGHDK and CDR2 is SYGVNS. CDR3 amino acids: CASSGPSYEQYF. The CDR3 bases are TGTGCCAGCAGTGGGCCATCCTACGAGCAGTACTTC.

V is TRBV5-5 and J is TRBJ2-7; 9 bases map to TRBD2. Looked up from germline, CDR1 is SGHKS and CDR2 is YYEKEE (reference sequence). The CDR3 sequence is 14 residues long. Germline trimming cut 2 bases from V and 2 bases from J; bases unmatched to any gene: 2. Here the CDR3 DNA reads TGTGCCAGCAGCTTTGGCGGGAGGGCCTACGAGCAGTACTTC. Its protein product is CASSFGGRAYEQYF.

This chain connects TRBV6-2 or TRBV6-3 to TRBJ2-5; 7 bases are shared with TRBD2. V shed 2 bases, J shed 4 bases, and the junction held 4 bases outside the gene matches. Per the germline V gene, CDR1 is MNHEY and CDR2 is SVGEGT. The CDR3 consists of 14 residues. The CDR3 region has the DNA TGTGCCAGCAGTTACGTCGGCGGGGGAGAGACCCAGTACTTC. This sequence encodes CASSYVGGGETQYF.

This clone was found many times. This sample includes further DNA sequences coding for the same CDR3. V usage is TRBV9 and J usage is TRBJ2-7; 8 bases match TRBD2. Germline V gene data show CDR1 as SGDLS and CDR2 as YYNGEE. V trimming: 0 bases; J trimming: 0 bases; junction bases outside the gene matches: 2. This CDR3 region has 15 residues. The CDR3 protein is CASSVGAGGSYEQYF. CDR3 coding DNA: TGTGCCAGCAGCGTAGGGGCGGGAGGCTCCTACGAGCAGTACTTC.

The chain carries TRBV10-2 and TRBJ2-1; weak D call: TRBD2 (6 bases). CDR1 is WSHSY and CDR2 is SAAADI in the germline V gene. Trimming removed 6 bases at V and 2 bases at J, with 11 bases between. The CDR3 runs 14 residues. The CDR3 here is CASREAGPYNEQFF. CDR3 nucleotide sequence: TGCGCCAGCAGGGAAGCGGGCCCCTACAATGAGCAGTTCTTC.

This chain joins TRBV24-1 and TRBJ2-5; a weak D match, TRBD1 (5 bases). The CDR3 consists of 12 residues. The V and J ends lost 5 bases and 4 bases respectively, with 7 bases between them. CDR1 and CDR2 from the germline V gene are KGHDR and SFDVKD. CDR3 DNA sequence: TGTGCCACCAGTGCAGGGTCAGAGACCCAGTACTTC. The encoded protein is CATSAGSETQYF.

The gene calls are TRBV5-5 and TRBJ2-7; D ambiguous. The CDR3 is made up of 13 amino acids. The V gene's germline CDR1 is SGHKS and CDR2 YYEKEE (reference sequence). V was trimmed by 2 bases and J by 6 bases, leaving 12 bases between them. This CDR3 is CASSFQASIEQYF. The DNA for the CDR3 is TGTGCCAGCAGCTTTCAGGCATCCATCGAGCAGTACTTC.

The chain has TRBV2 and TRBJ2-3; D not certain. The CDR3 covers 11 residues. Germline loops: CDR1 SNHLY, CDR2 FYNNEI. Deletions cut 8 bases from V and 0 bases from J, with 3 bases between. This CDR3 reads CASCSTDTQYF. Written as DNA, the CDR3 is TGTGCCAGCTGTAGCACAGATACGCAGTATTTT.

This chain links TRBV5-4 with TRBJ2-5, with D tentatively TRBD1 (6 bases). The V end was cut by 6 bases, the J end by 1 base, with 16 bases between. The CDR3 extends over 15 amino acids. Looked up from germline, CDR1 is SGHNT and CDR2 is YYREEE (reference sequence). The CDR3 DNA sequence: TGTGCCAGCACCCACGGGACACAAGCCCAAGAGACCCAGTACTTC. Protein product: CASTHGTQAQETQYF.

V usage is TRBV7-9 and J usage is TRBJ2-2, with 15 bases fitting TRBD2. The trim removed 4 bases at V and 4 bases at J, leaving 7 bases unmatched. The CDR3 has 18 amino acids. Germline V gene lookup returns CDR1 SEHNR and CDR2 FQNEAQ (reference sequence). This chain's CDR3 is CASSSRTSGRALTGELFF. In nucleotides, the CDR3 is TGTGCCAGCAGCTCACGGACTAGCGGGAGGGCCCTCACCGGGGAGCTGTTTTTT.

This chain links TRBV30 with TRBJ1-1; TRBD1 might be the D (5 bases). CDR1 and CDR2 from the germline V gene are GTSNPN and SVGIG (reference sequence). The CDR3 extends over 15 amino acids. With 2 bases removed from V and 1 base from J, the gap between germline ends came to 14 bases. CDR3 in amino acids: CAWSRWGGTNTEAFF. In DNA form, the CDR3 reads TGTGCCTGGAGTCGCTGGGGGGGAACGAACACTGAAGCTTTCTTT. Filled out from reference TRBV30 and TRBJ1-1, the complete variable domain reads SQTIHQWPATLVQPVGSPLSLECTVEGTSNPNLYWYRQAAGRGLQLLFYSVGIGQISSEVPQNLSASRPQDRQFILSSKKLLLSDSGFYLCAWSRWGGTNTEAFFGQGTRLTVV.

CDR3 nucleotides: TGTGCCAGCAGCGGGGGACAGGGTCTCGGGGCTTTCTTT. The encoded protein is CASSGGQGLGAFF. The chain joins TRBV6-5 to TRBJ1-1; 9 nucleotides line up with TRBD1. CDR3 size: 13 residues. Per the germline V gene, CDR1 is MNHEY and CDR2 is SVGAGI. V shed 6 bases, J shed 11 bases, and the junction held 10 bases outside the gene matches.

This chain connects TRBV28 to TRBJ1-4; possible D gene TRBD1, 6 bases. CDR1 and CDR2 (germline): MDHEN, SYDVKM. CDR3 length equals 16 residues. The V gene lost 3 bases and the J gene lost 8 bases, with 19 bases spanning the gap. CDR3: CASSLGGASYLEKLFF. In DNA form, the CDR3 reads TGTGCCAGCAGTTTGGGGGGGGCGAGTTATTTGGAAAAACTGTTTTTT.

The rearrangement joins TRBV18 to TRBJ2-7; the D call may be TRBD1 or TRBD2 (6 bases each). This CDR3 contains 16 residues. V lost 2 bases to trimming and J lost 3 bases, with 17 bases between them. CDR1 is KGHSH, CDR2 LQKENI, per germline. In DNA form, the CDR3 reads TGTGCCAGCTCACCATACAGGGACTTGAGGTACTACGAGCAGTACTTC. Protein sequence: CASSPYRDLRYYEQYF.

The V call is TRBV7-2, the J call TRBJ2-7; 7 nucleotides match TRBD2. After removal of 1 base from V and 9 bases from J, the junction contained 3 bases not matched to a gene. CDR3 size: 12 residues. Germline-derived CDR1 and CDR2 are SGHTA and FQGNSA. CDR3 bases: TGTGCCAGCAGCTTAGTTACTAGCGTGCAGTACTTC. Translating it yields CASSLVTSVQYF.

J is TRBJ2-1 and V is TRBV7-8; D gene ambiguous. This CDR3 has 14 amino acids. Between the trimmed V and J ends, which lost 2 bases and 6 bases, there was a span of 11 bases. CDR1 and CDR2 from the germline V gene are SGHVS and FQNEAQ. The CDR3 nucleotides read TGTGCCAGCAGCTTAATTTCGGCCCTCAATGAGCAGTTCTTC. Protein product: CASSLISALNEQFF.

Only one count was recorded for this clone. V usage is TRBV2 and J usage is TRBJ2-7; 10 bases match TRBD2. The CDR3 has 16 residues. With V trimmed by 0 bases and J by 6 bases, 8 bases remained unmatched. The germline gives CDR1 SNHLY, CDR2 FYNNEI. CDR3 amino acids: CASSEAQREGPGEQYF. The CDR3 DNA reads TGTGCCAGCAGTGAAGCCCAGCGGGAGGGCCCGGGCGAGCAGTACTTC.

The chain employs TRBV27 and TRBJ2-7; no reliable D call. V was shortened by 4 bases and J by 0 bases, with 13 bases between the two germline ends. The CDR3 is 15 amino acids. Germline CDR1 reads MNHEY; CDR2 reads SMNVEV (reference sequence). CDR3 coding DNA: TGTGCCAGCAGTTGTTACAGCTGCTTCTCCTACGAGCAGTACTTC. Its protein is CASSCYSCFSYEQYF.

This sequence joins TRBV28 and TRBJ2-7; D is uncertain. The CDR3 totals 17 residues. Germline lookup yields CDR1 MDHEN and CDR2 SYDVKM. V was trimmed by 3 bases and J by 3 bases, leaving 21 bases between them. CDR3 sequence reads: CASSFITRARTFYEQYF. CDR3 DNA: TGTGCCAGCAGTTTCATCACTCGAGCTAGGACCTTCTACGAGCAGTACTTC.

CDR3 in DNA: TGTGCCAGCACCCTCCCAGGGGCGAGAACCGGGGAGCTGTTTTTT. Protein sequence: CASTLPGARTGELFF. The J gene is TRBJ2-2, the V gene TRBV11-2, with D possibly TRBD1 on 6 matching bases. Deletions cut 7 bases from V and 5 bases from J, with 17 bases between. The CDR3 contains 15 residues. The germline V gene has CDR1 SGHAT and CDR2 FQNNGV.

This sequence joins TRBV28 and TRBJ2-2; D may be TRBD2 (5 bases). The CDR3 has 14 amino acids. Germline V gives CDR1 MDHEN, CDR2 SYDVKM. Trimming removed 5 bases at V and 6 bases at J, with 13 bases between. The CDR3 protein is CASSELTIAGELFF. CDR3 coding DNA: TGTGCCAGCAGTGAATTGACTATCGCCGGGGAGCTGTTTTTT.